The following is a TCR beta chain sequence with its context. The antigen remains unidentified. The record originates from a study of T cell repertoires in cytomegalovirus infection. The overall study: CMV infection together with matching HLA type was indicated by public TCR beta signatures.

Study-level results: Within the response measured ex vivo, HLA-C-restricted CMV-specific TCR beta clonotypes were dominant. Using cumulative public TCR beta family frequency, the authors identified those who carried CMV together with the relevant HLA.

TCRdb independently ran MiXCR on the reads; one entry per CDR3 protein. The sample lists 630,000 or so distinct CDR3 sequences, 20% to 30% occurring once. Looked up from germline, CDR1 is SGHRS and CDR2 is YFSETQ. This CDR3 has 18 residues. Trimming cost V 5 bases and J 6 bases, with 26 bases left between them. The chain joins TRBV5-1 to TRBJ2-2; perhaps TRBD2 as D (6 bases). The sample consisted of CD8+ T cells from PBMCs. The sequence was obtained from a human donor in good health (CMV status not recorded). Some clones in this sample may be carry-over from other donors' samples. The CDR3 loop reads CASRTGTLLTRESGELFF. The DNA of the CDR3 is TGCGCCAGCAGGACCGGGACCTTACTCACTCGGGAGTCCGGGGAGCTGTTTTTT.